Below are 18 T cell receptor beta chains sequenced from a single sample in a study of control samples from healthy donors and cancer patients. Clones were read by immunoSEQ multiplex PCR, and TCRdb kept only the in-frame ones, dropping some. The table lists 100,000 or so clones, 92% of them singletons. The sample taken for sequencing was blood. The receptors shown here come from a woman aged 18-29 years in good health.

The chain joins TRBV11-2 to TRBJ1-1, with TRBD1 matching 7 bases. CDR1 is SGHAT and CDR2 is FQNNGV in the germline V gene. V lost 4 bases to trimming and J lost 6 bases; unmatched junction nucleotides: 8. CDR3 length equals 14 residues. CDR3 sequence (DNA): TGTGCCAGCAGCTGGACCGACAGGGTGCCTGAAGCTTTCTTT. Its translation: CASSWTDRVPEAFF.

The V and J genes are TRBV5-1 and TRBJ1-1; 7 bases are shared with TRBD1. The V and J ends lost 6 bases and 1 base, in that order; junction bases with no gene match: 9. The CDR3 sequence is 15 residues long. The germline V gene encodes CDR1 SGHRS and CDR2 YFSETQ. The CDR3 DNA reads TGCGCCAGCAAAAGACAGGGATTAAAGAACACTGAAGCTTTCTTT. Amino acids: CASKRQGLKNTEAFF.

The chain couples TRBV15 to TRBJ1-2, with TRBD1 identical over 7 bases. Trimming at V came to 5 bases and at J to 6 bases, leaving 12 bases not matched to a gene. Germline CDR1 and CDR2: LNHNV and YYDKDF (reference sequence). There are 15 residues in the CDR3. This CDR3 is CATSGLDRAGHGYTF. In nucleotides, the CDR3 is TGTGCCACCAGCGGTCTCGACAGGGCAGGTCATGGCTACACCTTC. The full variable domain, in which reference TRBV15 and TRBJ1-2 provide the parts outside the CDR3, is DAMVIQNPRYQVTQFGKPVTLSCSQTLNHNVMYWYQQKSSQAPKLLFHYYDKDFNNEADTPDNFQSRRPNTSFCFLDIRSPGLGDTAMYLCATSGLDRAGHGYTFGSGTRLTVV.

The chain has TRBV6-5 and TRBJ1-1, with D possibly matching TRBD1 (5 bases). There are 14 residues in the CDR3. CDR1 MNHEY and CDR2 SVGAGI come from the germline V gene. Trimming stripped 2 bases from V and 4 bases from J, with 11 bases between. CDR3 in DNA: TGTGCCAGCAGTTACCAATGGGGCAGCACTGAAGCTTTCTTT. Protein: CASSYQWGSTEAFF.

The V and J genes are TRBV30 and TRBJ1-1, with unresolved D. Germline CDR1 reads GTSNPN; CDR2 reads SVGIG (reference sequence). The CDR3 spans 11 residues. V was shortened by 4 bases and J by 5 bases, with 8 bases between the two germline ends. In nucleotides, the CDR3 is TGTGCCTGGATAGGAGGGACTGAAGCTTTCTTT. Protein product: CAWIGGTEAFF.

The chain joins TRBV12-3 or TRBV12-4 to TRBJ2-7, with TRBD1 matching over 7 bases. Trimming cost V 5 bases and J 4 bases; bases outside gene matches: 5. The CDR3 covers 13 residues. The DNA of the CDR3 is TGTGCCAGCAGTCGGGACAGAAGTTACGAGCAGTACTTC. This codes for CASSRDRSYEQYF.

V usage is TRBV30 and J usage is TRBJ1-6; 7 bases map to TRBD1. V dropped 5 bases and J dropped 5; count of bases not matched to a gene: 9. The CDR3 length is 15 residues. Per the germline V gene, CDR1 is GTSNPN and CDR2 is SVGIG (reference sequence). CDR3 region: CAWGVRDRDNSPLHF. CDR3 coding DNA: TGTGCCTGGGGGGTCCGGGACAGAGATAATTCACCCCTCCACTTT.

This clone has only one observation. J is TRBJ2-1 and V is TRBV9; D remains ambiguous. V was clipped by 0 bases and J by 2 bases, with 9 bases between them. This CDR3 has 15 amino acids. CDR1 and CDR2 from the germline V gene are SGDLS and YYNGEE. The CDR3 coding sequence is TGTGCCAGCAGCGTAGGGTGGGCTGCCTACAATGAGCAGTTCTTC. As protein: CASSVGWAAYNEQFF.

The J gene is TRBJ1-2, the V gene TRBV29-1; tentatively, D is TRBD1 (6 bases). Germline values: CDR1 SQVTM, CDR2 ANQGSEA. The CDR3 length is 13 residues. Trimming took 6 bases from V and 5 from J, leaving 16 bases between them. The CDR3 sequence: CSVKQGGRYGYTF. The DNA for the CDR3 is TGCAGCGTAAAACAGGGAGGGAGGTATGGCTACACCTTC.

The chain is built from TRBV3-1 (or the pseudogene TRBV3-2) and TRBJ2-7; D unclear. V shed 0 bases and J shed 6 bases, with 12 bases lying between them. The CDR3 covers 14 residues. Germline lookup yields CDR1 LGHDT and CDR2 YNNKEL (reference sequence). In DNA, the CDR3 is TGTGCCAGCAGCCAAGATATGCGGAGCAGCGAGCAGTACTTC. Protein: CASSQDMRSSEQYF.

The gene calls are TRBV3-1 (or the pseudogene TRBV3-2) and TRBJ2-3, with D perhaps matching TRBD2 (6 bases). There are 16 residues in the CDR3. The V end lost 2 bases, the J end lost 0 bases, and 12 bases lay between the germline ends. In germline, CDR1 is LGHDT, CDR2 YNNKEL (reference sequence). The CDR3 sequence is CASSQRGGISTDTQYF. The CDR3 DNA is TGTGCCAGCAGCCAACGTGGCGGGATAAGCACAGATACGCAGTATTTT.

This chain connects TRBV11-2 to TRBJ2-1; D may match TRBD1 or TRBD2 (5 bases each). Germline CDR1 is SGHAT and CDR2 is FQNNGV. The CDR3 is 17 residues long. The ends were cut back, 5 bases at V and 0 bases at J, with 17 bases in the middle. The CDR3: CASSQSRDGRSYNEQFF. As DNA, the CDR3 is TGTGCCAGCAGCCAAAGTCGGGACGGCCGCTCCTACAATGAGCAGTTCTTC.

The chain is built from TRBV14 and TRBJ2-7; D is perhaps TRBD2 (5 bases). Between the trimmed V and J ends, which lost 4 bases and 3 bases, there was a span of 10 bases. This CDR3 is built from 13 residues. Looked up from germline, CDR1 is SGHDN and CDR2 is FVKESK. The DNA for the CDR3 is TGTGCCAGCAGCCCGACGGGAATCTACGAGCAGTACTTC. This codes for CASSPTGIYEQYF.

The rearrangement uses TRBV9 and TRBJ1-4; D call uncertain. In germline, CDR1 is SGDLS, CDR2 YYNGEE. This CDR3 is built from 16 residues. Trimming stripped 0 bases from V and 3 bases from J, with 12 bases between. Here the CDR3 reads CASSVDLGRANEKLFF. The CDR3 DNA is TGTGCCAGCAGCGTAGATTTGGGTCGAGCTAATGAAAAACTGTTTTTT. Looking up the rest from reference TRBV9 and TRBJ1-4 gives the full variable domain: DSGVTQTPKHLITATGQRVTLRCSPRSGDLSVYWYQQSLDQGLQFLIQYYNGEERAKGNILERFSAQQFPDLHSELNLSSLELGDSALYFCASSVDLGRANEKLFFGSGTQLSVL.

On this clone: This CDR3 fails to terminate in the conserved phenylalanine or tryptophan, so it likely reflects a read error. The DNA is left out, because the CDR3 cannot be placed on it with certainty; the CDR3 is given as TCRdb lists it. The chain recombines TRBV21-1 with TRBJ2-7; the DNA was not compared with TRBD1, the D call given in the table. TRBV21-1 is deemed a pseudogene. The CDR3 is 15 residues long, counting both termini. The CDR3 sequence: CASSKGRTVHPCSSP.

The rearrangement uses TRBV7-8 and TRBJ1-3; D is unclear. V lost 4 bases, J lost 4 bases, and 14 bases lay in between. This CDR3 comprises 15 residues. Germline CDR1 is SGHVS and CDR2 is FQNEAQ. The CDR3 DNA sequence: TGTGCCAGCAGCTCCACGGGAAAGGGAGGAAACACCATATATTTT. Amino acids: CASSSTGKGGNTIYF. Drawing the rest from reference TRBV7-8 and TRBJ1-3, the complete variable domain is GAGVSQSPRYKVAKRGQDVALRCDPISGHVSLFWYQQALGQGPEFLTYFQNEAQLDKSGLPSDRFFAERPEGSVSTLKIQRTQQEDSAVYLCASSSTGKGGNTIYFGEGSWLTVV.

V is TRBV10-3 and J is TRBJ1-1; a weak D match, TRBD1 (5 bases). Germline V gene lookup returns CDR1 ENHRY and CDR2 SYGVKD. The germline V and J ends were trimmed by 5 bases and 5 bases, with 9 bases remaining between them. The CDR3 is 12 residues long. CDR3 nucleotide sequence: TGTGCCATCAGTACTACAGGAACTGAAGCTTTCTTT. Protein product: CAISTTGTEAFF.

The chain couples TRBV30 to TRBJ2-2, with D possibly TRBD2 on 6 matching bases. V lost 7 bases to trimming and J lost 5 bases, with 23 bases between them. Germline lookup yields CDR1 GTSNPN and CDR2 SVGIG (reference sequence). The CDR3 has 16 residues. DNA for the CDR3: TGTGCCTTCCGGCGGACACGGGAGCTGTATACCGGGGAGCTGTTTTTT. It encodes CAFRRTRELYTGELFF.